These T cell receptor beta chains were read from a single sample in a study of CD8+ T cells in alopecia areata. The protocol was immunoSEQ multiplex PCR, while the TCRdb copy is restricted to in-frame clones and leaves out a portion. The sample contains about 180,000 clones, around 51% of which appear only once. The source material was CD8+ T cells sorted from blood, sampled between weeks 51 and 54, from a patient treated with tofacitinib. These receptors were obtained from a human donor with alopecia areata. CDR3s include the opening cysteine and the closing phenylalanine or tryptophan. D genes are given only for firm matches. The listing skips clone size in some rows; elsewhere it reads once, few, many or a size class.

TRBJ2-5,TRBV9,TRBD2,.,TGTGCCAGCAGCGTATCGGGGACTAAAGAGACCCAGTACTTC,CASSVSGTKETQYF
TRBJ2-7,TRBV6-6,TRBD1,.,TGTGCCAGCAGTTACCCAGGACAGGGAATGTACGAGCAGTACTTC,CASSYPGQGMYEQYF
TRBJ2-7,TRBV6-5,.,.,TGTGCCAGCAGTTACTCGGAGGGACATACCTCCTACGAGCAGTACTTC,CASSYSEGHTSYEQYF
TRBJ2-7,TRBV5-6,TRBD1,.,TGTGCCAGCAGCCAAACACAGGGGGTCTCTTACGAGCAGTACTTC,CASSQTQGVSYEQYF
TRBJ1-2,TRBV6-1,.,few,TGTGCCAGCAGTGAATCGGAGACAGGTAGAGGATACACCTTC,CASSESETGRGYTF
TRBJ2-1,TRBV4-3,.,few,TGCGCCAGCAGCCAAGTGCAGGGCGCCTACAATGAGCAGTTCTTC,CASSQVQGAYNEQFF
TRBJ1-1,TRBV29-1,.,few,TGCAGCGCCGCAGGGGACACTGAAGCTTTCTTT,CSAAGDTEAFF
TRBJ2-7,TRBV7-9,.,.,TGTGCCAGCAGCCTATCAGAGGGCAGGTACGAGCAGTACTTC,CASSLSEGRYEQYF
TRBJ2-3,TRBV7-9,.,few,TGTGCCAGCAGCTTTACAGATACGCAGTATTTT,CASSFTDTQYF
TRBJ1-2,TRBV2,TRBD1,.,TGTGCCAGCAGTGAAGTGTCGGGACAGACTTCGGGCGGCTACACCTTC,CASSEVSGQTSGGYTF
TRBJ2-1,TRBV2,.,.,TGTGCCAGCAGTGAACCCAGGGCCTACAATGAGCAGTTCTTC,CASSEPRAYNEQFF
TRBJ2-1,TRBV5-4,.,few,TGTGCCAGCAGCTTGGTCGGTGACAGTCCCTACAATGAGCAGTTCTTC,CASSLVGDSPYNEQFF
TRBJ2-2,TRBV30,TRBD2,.,TGTGCCTCCACTAGCGGGGGACGCCACGGGGAGCTGTTTTTT,CASTSGGRHGELFF
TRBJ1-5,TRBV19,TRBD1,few,TGTGCCAGCCACAGGGGGATTCACCAGCCCCAGCATTTT,CASHRGIHQPQHF
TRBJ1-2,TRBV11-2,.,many,TGTGCCAGCAGCCAGGTCCAGGGCTACACCTTC,CASSQVQGYTF
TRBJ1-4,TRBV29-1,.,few,TGCAGCGTTGAAGAGGAAAAACTGTTTTTT,CSVEEEKLFF
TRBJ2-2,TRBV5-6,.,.,TGTGCCAGCAGCTTGGGGCGGACCGGGGAGCTGTTTTTT,CASSLGRTGELFF
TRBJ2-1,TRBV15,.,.,TGTGCCACCAGCAGAGACTACAATGAGCAGTTCTTC,CATSRDYNEQFF
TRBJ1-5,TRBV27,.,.,TGTGCCAGCAGCCCCTGGGGCAGCAATCAGCCCCAGCATTTT,CASSPWGSNQPQHF
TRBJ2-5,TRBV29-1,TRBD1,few,TGCAGCGTTGGCGACAGGGGCTATGAGACCCAGTACTTC,CSVGDRGYETQYF
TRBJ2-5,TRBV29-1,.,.,TGCAGCGTGAGGTCGGGGGAAGAGACCCAGTACTTC,CSVRSGEETQYF
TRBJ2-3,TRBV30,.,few,TGTGCCTGGAGGGCCCCACCAGATACGCAGTATTTT,CAWRAPPDTQYF
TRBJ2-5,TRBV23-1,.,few,TGCGCCAGCAGTCAATCGGGGCCGTACTCCCAAGAGACCCAGTACTTC,CASSQSGPYSQETQYF
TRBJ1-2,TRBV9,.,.,TGTGCCAGCAGCGTAGGCAGGGGAACCTATGGCTACACCTTC,CASSVGRGTYGYTF
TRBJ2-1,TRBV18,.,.,TGTGCCAGCTTGGGGGTAGGGCATGAGCAGTTCTTC,CASLGVGHEQFF
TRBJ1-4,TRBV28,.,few,TGTGCCAGCAGGTTCATTGAGGCTAATGAAAAACTGTTTTTT,CASRFIEANEKLFF
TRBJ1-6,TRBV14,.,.,TGTGCCAGCAGCCAAATAGGGAATTCACCCCTCCACTTT,CASSQIGNSPLHF